The rows below give T cell receptor beta chains drawn from one sample of a study of T cells after yellow fever vaccination. TCRdb passed the 5' RACE reads through MiXCR, listing each CDR3 protein once. The table lists around 300,000 distinct CDR3 sequences, over 3.5% of them singletons. The source was PBMCs, collected 15 days after the yellow fever booster vaccination. The receptors shown here come from a man aged 18 to 35 who received the YFV17D yellow fever vaccine. CDR3s include the opening cysteine and the closing phenylalanine or tryptophan. The D gene is left open where the match is weak. Size is omitted from some rows. Given values are once, few, many or a class for expanded clones.

-,TRBV5-1,TRBJ2-5,-,TGCGCCAGCAGCTTTTCGGGGGACCTCCAAGAGACCCAGTACTTC,CASSFSGDLQETQYF
few,TRBV24-1,TRBJ2-3,-,TGTGCCACCAGTGATTTCGGCAGGGGGGCCACAGATACGCAGTATTTT,CATSDFGRGATDTQYF
many,TRBV6-1,TRBJ1-2,-,TGTGCCAGCAGACTCGACAGCCTCTATGGCTACACCTTC,CASRLDSLYGYTF
few,TRBV7-2,TRBJ1-1,TRBD1,TGTGCCAGCAGCTTTACCAGACCCGGGACAGGGCAAGCTGAAGCTTTCTTT,CASSFTRPGTGQAEAFF
few,TRBV7-2,TRBJ2-5,-,TGTGCCAGCACCTGGGGAGTGGGGTTAGAGACCCAGTACTTC,CASTWGVGLETQYF
few,TRBV6-2/TRBV6-3,TRBJ2-2,TRBD2,TGTGCCAGCAGAATAGCGGGGGTGAACACCGGGGAGCTGTTTTTT,CASRIAGVNTGELFF
-,TRBV24-1,TRBJ2-2,-,TGTGCCACCAGGCCCGCAGGGAAGCACGGGGAGCTGTTTTTT,CATRPAGKHGELFF
few,TRBV12-3/TRBV12-4,TRBJ2-1,TRBD2,TGTGCCAGCAGCCCTACAAATGCCGGGGGGGCCGGGGAGCAGTTCTTC,CASSPTNAGGAGEQFF
many,TRBV20-1,TRBJ1-1,TRBD1,TGCAGTGCTAGGGGCCAGGGGGCGCAGAACACTGAAGCTTTCTTT,CSARGQGAQNTEAFF
many,TRBV4-1,TRBJ1-3,-,TGCGCCAGCAGCCAATCTACCCAGACAGGTGCCACCTTTTTT,CASSQSTQTGATFF
many,TRBV25-1,TRBJ1-2,TRBD1,TGTGCCAGCAGGGCCATGGGACAGGGGATCCATGGCTACACCTTC,CASRAMGQGIHGYTF
many,TRBV4-2,TRBJ2-7,-,TGTGCCAGCAGCCAAGATTTCAGGGGCCACTACGAGCAGTACTTC,CASSQDFRGHYEQYF
many,TRBV6-6,TRBJ1-4,-,TGTGCCAGCAGTTCCCGCCTGGGAGGGGGTGAAAAACTGTTTTTT,CASSSRLGGGEKLFF
many,TRBV7-2,TRBJ1-5,TRBD1,TGTGCCAGCAGCCCCGGACAAGACAGGGTGGATCAGCCCCAGCATTTT,CASSPGQDRVDQPQHF
-,TRBV3-1,TRBJ2-7,-,TGTGCCAGCAGCCAAGACGCCCGACGGTTTCAGTACTTC,CASSQDARRFQYF
many,TRBV7-2,TRBJ1-2,-,TGTGCCAGCAGCCCTGGACAGTCCACCCCCATAGGCTACACCTTC,CASSPGQSTPIGYTF
-,TRBV13,TRBJ1-1,-,TGTGCCAGCGGGCAAAAGGCCACTGAAGCTTTCTTT,CASGQKATEAFF
few,TRBV3-1,TRBJ1-5,-,TGTGCCAGCAGCCAAGGGGCACAGATGAATCAGCCCCAGCATTTT,CASSQGAQMNQPQHF
many,TRBV27,TRBJ1-5,-,TGTGCCAGCAGTTCCAAGGGCAATCAGCCCCAGCATTTT,CASSSKGNQPQHF
-,TRBV9,TRBJ1-2,TRBD1,TGTGCCAGCAGCGCCCTCCGACAGGGAGTCAGCTACACCTTC,CASSALRQGVSYTF
-,TRBV7-2,TRBJ1-2,TRBD1,TGTGCCAGCAGCTTCCCACAGGGGGCGCGACATGGCTACACCTTC,CASSFPQGARHGYTF
many,TRBV9,TRBJ2-1,-,TGTGCCAGCAGTCCCTGGCGGGGAAACTACAATGAGCAGTTCTTC,CASSPWRGNYNEQFF
few,TRBV20-1,TRBJ2-6,-,TGCAGTGTTAGCGGCCAGGGGGGGGCCAACGTCCTGACTTTC,CSVSGQGGANVLTF
many,TRBV7-3,TRBJ2-3,TRBD2,TGTGCCAGCAGCTTTGGGACTAGCAGAGACACAGATACGCAGTATTTT,CASSFGTSRDTDTQYF
many,TRBV11-2,TRBJ1-5,TRBD1,TGTGCCAGCAGCGGACACAGGGGCTCCAATCAGCCCCAGCATTTT,CASSGHRGSNQPQHF
-,TRBV5-8,TRBJ1-5,-,TGTGCCAGCAGCTCGGGTTGGGACACCGAAGGCAATCAGCCCCAGCATTTT,CASSSGWDTEGNQPQHF
many,TRBV12-3/TRBV12-4,TRBJ1-2,TRBD1,TGTGCCAGCAGTCTTACAGGGGATGGCTACACCTTC,CASSLTGDGYTF
many,TRBV6-5,TRBJ2-1,-,TGTGCCAGCAGTTACTTAGGGGCGCATCTGTCGGACAATGAGCAGTTCTTC,CASSYLGAHLSDNEQFF